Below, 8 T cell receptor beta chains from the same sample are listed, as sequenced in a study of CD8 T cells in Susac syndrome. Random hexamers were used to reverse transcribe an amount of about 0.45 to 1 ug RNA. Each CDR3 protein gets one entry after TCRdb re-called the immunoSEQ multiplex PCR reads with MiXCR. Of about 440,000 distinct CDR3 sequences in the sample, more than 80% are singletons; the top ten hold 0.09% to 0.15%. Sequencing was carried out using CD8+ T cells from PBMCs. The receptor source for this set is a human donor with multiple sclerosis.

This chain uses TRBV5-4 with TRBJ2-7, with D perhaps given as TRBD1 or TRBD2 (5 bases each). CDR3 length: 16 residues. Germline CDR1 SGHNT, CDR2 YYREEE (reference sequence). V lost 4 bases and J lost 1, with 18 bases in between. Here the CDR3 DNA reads TGTGCCAGCAGCCTGGAGTCCGGGACGGATTCCTACGAGCAGTACTTC. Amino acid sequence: CASSLESGTDSYEQYF.

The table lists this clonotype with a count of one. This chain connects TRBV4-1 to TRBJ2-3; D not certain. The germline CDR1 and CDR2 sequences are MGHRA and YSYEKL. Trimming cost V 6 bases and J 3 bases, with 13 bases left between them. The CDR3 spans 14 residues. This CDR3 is CASSPGVPTDTQYF. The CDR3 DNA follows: TGCGCCAGCAGTCCCGGTGTCCCTACAGATACGCAGTATTTT.

The CDR3 bases are TGCGCCAGCAGCTCCTACCGGGAAACGAACACTGAAGCTTTCTTT. Its protein product is CASSSYRETNTEAFF. This sequence joins TRBV5-1 and TRBJ1-1; D gene ambiguous. The CDR3 covers 15 residues. Trimming stripped 3 bases from V and 1 base from J, with 13 bases between. Germline V gene lookup returns CDR1 SGHRS and CDR2 YFSETQ.

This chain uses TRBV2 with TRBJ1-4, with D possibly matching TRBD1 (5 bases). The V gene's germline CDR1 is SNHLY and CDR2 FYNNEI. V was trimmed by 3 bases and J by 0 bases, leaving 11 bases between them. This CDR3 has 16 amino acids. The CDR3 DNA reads TGTGCCAGCAGTGATTTCGACAGCTCAACTAATGAAAAACTGTTTTTT. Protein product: CASSDFDSSTNEKLFF.

DNA of the CDR3: TGTGCCAGCAGCTTATTCTCTAGGGACAGAAACACTGAAGCTTTCTTT. Translation gives CASSLFSRDRNTEAFF. The chain joins TRBV11-2 to TRBJ1-1; the match to TRBD1 covers 7 bases. Germline CDR1 is SGHAT and CDR2 is FQNNGV. This CDR3 is built from 16 residues. The junction had 8 bases not matched to a gene; V was cut back by 2 bases and J by 2 bases.

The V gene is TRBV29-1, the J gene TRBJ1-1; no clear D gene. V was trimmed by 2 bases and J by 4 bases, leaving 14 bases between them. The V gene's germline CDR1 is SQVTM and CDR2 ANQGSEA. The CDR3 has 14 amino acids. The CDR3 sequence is CSVEIWRAGTEAFF. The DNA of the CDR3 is TGCAGCGTTGAAATTTGGAGGGCGGGCACTGAAGCTTTCTTT.

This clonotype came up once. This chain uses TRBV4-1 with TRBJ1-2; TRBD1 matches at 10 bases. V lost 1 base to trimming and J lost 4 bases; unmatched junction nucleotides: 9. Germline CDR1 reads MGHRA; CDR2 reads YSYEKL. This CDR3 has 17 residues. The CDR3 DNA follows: TGCGCCAGCAGCCAAGTAGGGACAGGGGCCCTTCGCTATGGCTACACCTTC. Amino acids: CASSQVGTGALRYGYTF.

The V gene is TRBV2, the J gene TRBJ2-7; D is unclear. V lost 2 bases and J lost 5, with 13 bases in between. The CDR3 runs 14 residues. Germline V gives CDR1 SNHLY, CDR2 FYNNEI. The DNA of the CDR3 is TGTGCCAGCAGTGAATCCTTTTCAGGCCACGAGCAGTACTTC. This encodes CASSESFSGHEQYF.